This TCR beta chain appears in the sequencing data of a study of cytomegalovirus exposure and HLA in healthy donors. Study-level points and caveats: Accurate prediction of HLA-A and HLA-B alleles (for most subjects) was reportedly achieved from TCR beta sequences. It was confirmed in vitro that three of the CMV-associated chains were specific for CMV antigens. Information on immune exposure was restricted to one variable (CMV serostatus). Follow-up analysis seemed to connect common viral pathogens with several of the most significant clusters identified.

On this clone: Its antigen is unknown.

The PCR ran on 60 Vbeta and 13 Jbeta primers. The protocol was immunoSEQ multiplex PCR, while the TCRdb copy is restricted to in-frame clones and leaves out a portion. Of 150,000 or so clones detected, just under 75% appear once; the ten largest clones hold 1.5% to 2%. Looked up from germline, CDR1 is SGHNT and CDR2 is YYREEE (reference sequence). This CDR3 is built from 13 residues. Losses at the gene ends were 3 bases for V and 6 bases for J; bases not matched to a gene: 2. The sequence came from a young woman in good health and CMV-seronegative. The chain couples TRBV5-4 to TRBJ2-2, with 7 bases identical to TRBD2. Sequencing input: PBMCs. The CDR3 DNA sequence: TGTGCCAGCAGCTCAGGACTAGCCGGGGAGCTGTTTTTT. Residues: CASSSGLAGELFF.